These T cell receptor beta chains were read from a single sample in a study of T cell changes during pregnancy in multiple sclerosis. TCRdb keeps only in-frame clones here, not all; method: immunoSEQ multiplex PCR. The profile shows some 93,000 clones, 92% of them singletons. The sample here was peripheral blood, taken after pregnancy. These receptor sequences come from a female donor with multiple sclerosis, enrolled in a pregnancy study. The CDR3 runs from the conserved cysteine through the conserved F or W. Each record gives: D gene, J gene, V gene, CDR3 protein. D genes are given only for firm matches.

-	TRBJ1-2	TRBV6-5	CASSYSMAAAGGYTF
TRBD1	TRBJ2-7	TRBV5-1	CASSFTGTVAYEQYF
-	TRBJ2-1	TRBV10-3	CAISERTELYNEQFF
-	TRBJ1-5	TRBV30	CAWSAGHGLMGNQPQHF
TRBD2	TRBJ2-1	TRBV28	CASSPWGSGGAHYNEQFF
TRBD1	TRBJ2-5	TRBV7-3	CASSSSGDRGETQYF
TRBD2	TRBJ2-1	TRBV18	CASSPGLAKHEQFF
TRBD1	TRBJ2-2	TRBV4-3	CASSRQGSNTGELFF
TRBD1	TRBJ2-2	TRBV25-1	CASNGGRGHAPNTGELFF
-	TRBJ2-7	TRBV4-1	CASSQDSGEQYF
TRBD1	TRBJ1-6	TRBV5-1	CASGTGSSPLHF
-	TRBJ2-7	TRBV19	CASCVRGTGPYEQYF
-	TRBJ1-2	TRBV30	CAWSAGVDGYTF
TRBD1	TRBJ1-2	TRBV27	CASSSAGTDYGYTF
TRBD1	TRBJ1-2	TRBV11-1	CASSLWHEGAYGYTF
TRBD2	TRBJ2-7	TRBV11-2	CASSLSMTSGDYEQYF